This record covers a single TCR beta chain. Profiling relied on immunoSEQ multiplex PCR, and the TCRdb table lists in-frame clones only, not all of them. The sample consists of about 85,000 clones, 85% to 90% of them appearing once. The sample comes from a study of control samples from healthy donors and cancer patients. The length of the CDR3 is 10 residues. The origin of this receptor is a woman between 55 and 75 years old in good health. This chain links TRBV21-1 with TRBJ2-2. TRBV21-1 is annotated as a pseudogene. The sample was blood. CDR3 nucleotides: TGTGCCAGCAGCAGCCCCGATCGGTTTTTT. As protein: CASSSPDRFF.